The clone carrying this T cell receptor (beta chain) came up once. Germline CDR1 reads SGHNT; CDR2 reads YYREEE (reference sequence). The CDR3 extends over 14 amino acids. V was cut by 4 bases and J by 1 base, with 11 bases left in between. In the source study's methods: For nucleated cells, counts were estimated from reference gene primer amplification. Assay: immunoSEQ multiplex PCR; the TCRdb copy retains only in-frame clones and omits some. V, J and clone size are those of that table, while D and trimming were read from the DNA. The table records roughly 180,000 clones, roughly 76% of them present only once. This record belongs to a study of blood T cell repertoires in COVID-19.

The J gene is TRBJ2-5, the V gene TRBV5-4; possible D gene TRBD1, 6 bases. Material: peripheral blood. This TCR came from a woman in her 40s with COVID-19, enrolled during active disease. The CDR3 here is CASSLQGIQETQYF. The CDR3 DNA reads as TGTGCCAGCAGCCTACAGGGAATCCAAGAGACCCAGTACTTC.